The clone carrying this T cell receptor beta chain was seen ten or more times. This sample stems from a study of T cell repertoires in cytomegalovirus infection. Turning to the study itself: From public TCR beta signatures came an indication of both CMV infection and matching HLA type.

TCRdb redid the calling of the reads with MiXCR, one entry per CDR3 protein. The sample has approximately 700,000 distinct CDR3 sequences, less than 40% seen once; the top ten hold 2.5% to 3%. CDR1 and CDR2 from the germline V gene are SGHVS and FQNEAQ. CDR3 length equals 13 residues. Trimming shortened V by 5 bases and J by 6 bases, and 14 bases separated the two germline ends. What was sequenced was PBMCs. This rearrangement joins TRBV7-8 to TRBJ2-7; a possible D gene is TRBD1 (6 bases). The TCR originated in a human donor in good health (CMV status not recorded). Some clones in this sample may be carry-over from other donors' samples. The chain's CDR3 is CASSTRTGREQYF. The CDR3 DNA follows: TGTGCCAGCAGCACCCGTACAGGGCGCGAGCAGTACTTC. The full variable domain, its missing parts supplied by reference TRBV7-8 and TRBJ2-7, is GAGVSQSPRYKVAKRGQDVALRCDPISGHVSLFWYQQALGQGPEFLTYFQNEAQLDKSGLPSDRFFAERPEGSVSTLKIQRTQQEDSAVYLCASSTRTGREQYFGPGTRLTVT.